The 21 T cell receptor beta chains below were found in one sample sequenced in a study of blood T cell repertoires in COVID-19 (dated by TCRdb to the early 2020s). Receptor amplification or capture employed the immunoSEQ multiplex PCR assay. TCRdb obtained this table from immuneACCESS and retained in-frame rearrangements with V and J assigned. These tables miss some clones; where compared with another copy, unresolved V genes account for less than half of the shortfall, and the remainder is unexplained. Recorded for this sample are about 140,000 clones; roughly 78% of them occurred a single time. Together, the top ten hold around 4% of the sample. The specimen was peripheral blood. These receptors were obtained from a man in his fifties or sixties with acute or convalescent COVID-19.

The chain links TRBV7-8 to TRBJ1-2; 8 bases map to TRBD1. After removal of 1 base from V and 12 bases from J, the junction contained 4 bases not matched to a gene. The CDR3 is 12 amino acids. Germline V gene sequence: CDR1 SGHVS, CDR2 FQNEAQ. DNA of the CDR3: TGTGCCAGCAGCTTAGATGGGACAGGCAACACCTTC. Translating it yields CASSLDGTGNTF.

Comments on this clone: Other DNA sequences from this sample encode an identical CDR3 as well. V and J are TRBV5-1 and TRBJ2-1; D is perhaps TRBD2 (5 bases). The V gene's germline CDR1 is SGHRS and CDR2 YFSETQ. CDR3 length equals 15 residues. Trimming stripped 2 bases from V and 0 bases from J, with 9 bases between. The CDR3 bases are TGCGCCAGCAGCTTAAGTGGGAGCTCCTACAATGAGCAGTTCTTC. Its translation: CASSLSGSSYNEQFF.

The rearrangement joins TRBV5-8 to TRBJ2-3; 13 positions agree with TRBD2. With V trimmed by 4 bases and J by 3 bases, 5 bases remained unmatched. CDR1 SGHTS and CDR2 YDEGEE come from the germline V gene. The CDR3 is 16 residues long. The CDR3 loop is CASSAGLAGRTDTQYF. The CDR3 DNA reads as TGTGCCAGCAGCGCGGGACTAGCGGGAAGGACAGATACGCAGTATTTT.

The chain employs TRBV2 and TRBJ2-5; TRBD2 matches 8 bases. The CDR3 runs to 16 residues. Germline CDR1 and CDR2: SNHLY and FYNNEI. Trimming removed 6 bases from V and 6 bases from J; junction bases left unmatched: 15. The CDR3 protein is CASRPTPAGGRKTQYF. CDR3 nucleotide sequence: TGTGCCAGCAGGCCCACCCCCGCGGGGGGCAGGAAGACCCAGTACTTC.

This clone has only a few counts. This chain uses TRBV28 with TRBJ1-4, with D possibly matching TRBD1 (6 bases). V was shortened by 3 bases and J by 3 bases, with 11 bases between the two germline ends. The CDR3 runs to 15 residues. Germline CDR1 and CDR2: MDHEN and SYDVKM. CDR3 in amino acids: CASSFPGDANEKLFF. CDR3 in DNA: TGTGCCAGCAGTTTTCCAGGGGATGCTAATGAAAAACTGTTTTTT.

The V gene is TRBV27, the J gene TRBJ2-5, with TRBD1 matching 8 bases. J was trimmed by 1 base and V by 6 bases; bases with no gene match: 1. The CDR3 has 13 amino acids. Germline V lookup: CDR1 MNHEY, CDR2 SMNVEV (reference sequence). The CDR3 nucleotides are TGTGCCAGCAGGACAGGGGCCCAAGAGACCCAGTACTTC. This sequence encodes CASRTGAQETQYF.

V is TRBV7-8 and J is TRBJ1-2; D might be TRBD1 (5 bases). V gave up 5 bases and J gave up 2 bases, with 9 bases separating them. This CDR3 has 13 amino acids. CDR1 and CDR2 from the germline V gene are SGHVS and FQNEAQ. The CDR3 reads CASSRDRNYGYTF. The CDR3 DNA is TGTGCCAGCAGCCGCGACAGAAACTATGGCTACACCTTC. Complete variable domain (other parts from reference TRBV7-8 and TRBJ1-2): GAGVSQSPRYKVAKRGQDVALRCDPISGHVSLFWYQQALGQGPEFLTYFQNEAQLDKSGLPSDRFFAERPEGSVSTLKIQRTQQEDSAVYLCASSRDRNYGYTFGSGTRLTVV.

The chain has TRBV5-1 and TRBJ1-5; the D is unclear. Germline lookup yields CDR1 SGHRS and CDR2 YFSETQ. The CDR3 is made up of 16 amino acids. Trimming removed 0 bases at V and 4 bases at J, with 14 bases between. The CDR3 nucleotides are TGCGCCAGCAGCTTGGGCCCGGTTAATAGTAATCAGCCCCAGCATTTT. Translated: CASSLGPVNSNQPQHF.

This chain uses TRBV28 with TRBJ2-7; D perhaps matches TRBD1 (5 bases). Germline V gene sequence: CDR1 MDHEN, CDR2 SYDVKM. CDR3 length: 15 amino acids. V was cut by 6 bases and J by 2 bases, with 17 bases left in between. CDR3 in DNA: TGTGCCAGCAGCCCATCTGGGGCCTTAACCTACGAGCAGTACTTC. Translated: CASSPSGALTYEQYF.

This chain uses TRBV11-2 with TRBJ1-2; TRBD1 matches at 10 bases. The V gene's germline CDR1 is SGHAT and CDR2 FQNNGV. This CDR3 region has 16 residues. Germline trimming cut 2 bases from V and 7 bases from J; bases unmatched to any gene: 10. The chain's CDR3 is CASSLSLRQGAGGYTF. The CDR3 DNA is TGTGCCAGCAGCTTAAGCTTGAGACAGGGGGCCGGTGGCTACACCTTC.

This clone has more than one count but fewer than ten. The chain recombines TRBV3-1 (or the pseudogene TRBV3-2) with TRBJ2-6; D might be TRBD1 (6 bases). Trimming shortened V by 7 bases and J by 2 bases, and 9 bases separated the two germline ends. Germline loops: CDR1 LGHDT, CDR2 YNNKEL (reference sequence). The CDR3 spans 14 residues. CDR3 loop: CASTYRAGANVLTF. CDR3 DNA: TGTGCCAGCACTTACAGGGCTGGGGCCAACGTCCTGACTTTC.

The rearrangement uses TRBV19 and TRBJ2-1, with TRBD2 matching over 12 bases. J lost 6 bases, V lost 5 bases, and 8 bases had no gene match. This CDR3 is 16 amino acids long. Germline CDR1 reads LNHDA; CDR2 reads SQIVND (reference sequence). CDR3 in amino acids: CASSALLAGGPNEQFF. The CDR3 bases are TGTGCCAGTAGTGCCTTACTAGCGGGAGGTCCCAATGAGCAGTTCTTC.

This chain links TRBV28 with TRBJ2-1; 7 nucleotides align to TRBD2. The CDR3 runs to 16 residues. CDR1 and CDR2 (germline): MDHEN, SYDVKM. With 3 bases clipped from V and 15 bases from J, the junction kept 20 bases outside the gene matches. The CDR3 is CASSFVSGPSSGFRFF. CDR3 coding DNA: TGTGCCAGCAGTTTCGTATCCGGCCCTTCTAGCGGCTTTAGGTTCTTC.

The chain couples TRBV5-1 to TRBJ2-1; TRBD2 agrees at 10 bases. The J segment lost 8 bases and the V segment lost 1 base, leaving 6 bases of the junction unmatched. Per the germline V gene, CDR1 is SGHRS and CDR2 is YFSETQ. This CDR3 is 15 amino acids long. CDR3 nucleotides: TGCGCCAGCAGCTTGTCTAGCGGGAGCACCGATGAGCAGTTCTTC. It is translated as CASSLSSGSTDEQFF.

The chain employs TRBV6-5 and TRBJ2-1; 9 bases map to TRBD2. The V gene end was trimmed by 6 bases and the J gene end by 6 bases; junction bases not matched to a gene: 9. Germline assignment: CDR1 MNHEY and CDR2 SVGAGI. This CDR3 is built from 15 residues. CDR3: CASRASAGGFNEQFF. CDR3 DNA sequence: TGTGCCAGCAGGGCCTCGGCGGGAGGGTTCAATGAGCAGTTCTTC.

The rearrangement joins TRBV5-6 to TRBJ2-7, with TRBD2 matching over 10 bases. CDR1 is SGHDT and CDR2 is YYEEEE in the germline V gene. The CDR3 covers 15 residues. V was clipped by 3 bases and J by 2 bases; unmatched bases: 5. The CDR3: CASSYTSGIPYEQYF. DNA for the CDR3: TGTGCCAGCAGCTACACTAGCGGGATCCCCTACGAGCAGTACTTC.

The DNA for the CDR3 is TGTGCCAGTAGTAACCCTATGGACAGGGGTAGTGTGTGCGAGCAGTACTTC. Its protein is CASSNPMDRGSVCEQYF. The chain couples TRBV19 to TRBJ2-7, with 9 nucleotides matching TRBD1. The germline gives CDR1 LNHDA, CDR2 SQIVND (reference sequence). The CDR3 loop spans 17 amino acids. With V trimmed by 4 bases and J by 6 bases, 16 bases remained unmatched.

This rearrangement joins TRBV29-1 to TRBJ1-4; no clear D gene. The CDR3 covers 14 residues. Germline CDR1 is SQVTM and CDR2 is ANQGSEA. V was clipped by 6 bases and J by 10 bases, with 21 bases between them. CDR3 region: CSVTIDPSPGKLFF. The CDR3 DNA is TGCAGCGTCACGATAGACCCAAGCCCGGGAAAACTGTTTTTT. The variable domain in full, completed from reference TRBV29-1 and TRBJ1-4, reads SAVISQKPSRDICQRGTSLTIQCQVDSQVTMMFWYRQQPGQSLTLIATANQGSEATYESGFVIDKFPISRPNLTFSTLTVSNMSPEDSSIYLCSVTIDPSPGKLFFGSGTQLSVL.

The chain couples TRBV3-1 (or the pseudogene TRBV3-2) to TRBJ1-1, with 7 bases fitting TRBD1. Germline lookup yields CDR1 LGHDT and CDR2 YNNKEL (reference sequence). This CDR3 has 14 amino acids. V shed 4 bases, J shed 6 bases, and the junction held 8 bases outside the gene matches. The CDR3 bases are TGTGCCAGCAGCCCCAACAGGGGAAACGCTGAAGCTTTCTTT. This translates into CASSPNRGNAEAFF.

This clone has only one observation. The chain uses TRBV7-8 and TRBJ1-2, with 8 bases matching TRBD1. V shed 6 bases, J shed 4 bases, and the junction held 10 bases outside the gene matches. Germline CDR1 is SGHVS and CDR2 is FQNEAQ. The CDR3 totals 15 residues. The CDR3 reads CASRPGGHLAYGYTF. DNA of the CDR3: TGTGCCAGCAGACCAGGGGGCCATTTAGCCTATGGCTACACCTTC.

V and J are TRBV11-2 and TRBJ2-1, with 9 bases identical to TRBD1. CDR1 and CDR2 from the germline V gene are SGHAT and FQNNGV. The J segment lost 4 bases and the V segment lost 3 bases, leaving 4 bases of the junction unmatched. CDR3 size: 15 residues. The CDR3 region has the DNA TGTGCCAGCAGCTTCCCGGGACAGGGATACAATGAGCAGTTCTTC. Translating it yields CASSFPGQGYNEQFF.